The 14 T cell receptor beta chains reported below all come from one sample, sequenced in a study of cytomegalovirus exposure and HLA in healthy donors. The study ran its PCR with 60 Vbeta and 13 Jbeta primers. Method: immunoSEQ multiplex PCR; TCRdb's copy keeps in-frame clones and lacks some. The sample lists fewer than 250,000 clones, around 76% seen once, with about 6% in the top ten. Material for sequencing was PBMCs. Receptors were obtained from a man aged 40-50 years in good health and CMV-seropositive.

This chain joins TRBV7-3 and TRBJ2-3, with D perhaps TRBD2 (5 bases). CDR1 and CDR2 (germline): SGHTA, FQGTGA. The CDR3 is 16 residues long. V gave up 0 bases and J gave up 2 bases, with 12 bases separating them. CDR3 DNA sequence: TGTGCCAGCAGCTTAACGAGGACGACTAACACAGATACGCAGTATTTT. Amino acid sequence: CASSLTRTTNTDTQYF. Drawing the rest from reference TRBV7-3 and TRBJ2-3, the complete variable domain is GAGVSQTPSNKVTEKGKYVELRCDPISGHTALYWYRQSLGQGPEFLIYFQGTGAADDSGLPNDRFFAVRPEGSVSTLKIQRTERGDSAVYLCASSLTRTTNTDTQYFGPGTRLTVL.

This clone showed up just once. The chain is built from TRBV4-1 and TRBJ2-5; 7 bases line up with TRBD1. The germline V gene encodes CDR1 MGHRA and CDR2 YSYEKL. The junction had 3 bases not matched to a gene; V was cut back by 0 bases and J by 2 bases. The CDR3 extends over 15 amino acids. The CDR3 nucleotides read TGCGCCAGCAGCCAAGACGGGACAGTACAAGAGACCCAGTACTTC. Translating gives CASSQDGTVQETQYF.

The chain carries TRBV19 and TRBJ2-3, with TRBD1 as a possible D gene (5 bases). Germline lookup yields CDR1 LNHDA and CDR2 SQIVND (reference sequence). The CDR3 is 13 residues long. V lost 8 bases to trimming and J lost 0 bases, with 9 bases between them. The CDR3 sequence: CASWGHSTDTQYF. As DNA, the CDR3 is TGTGCCAGTTGGGGCCACAGCACAGATACGCAGTATTTT.

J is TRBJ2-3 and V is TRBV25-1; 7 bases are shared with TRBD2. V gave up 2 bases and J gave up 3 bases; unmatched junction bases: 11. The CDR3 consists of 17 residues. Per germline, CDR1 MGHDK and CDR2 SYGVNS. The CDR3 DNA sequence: TGTGCCAGCAGTGAAGGGTGGGGCGGGAGATCGACAGATACGCAGTATTTT. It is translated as CASSEGWGGRSTDTQYF.

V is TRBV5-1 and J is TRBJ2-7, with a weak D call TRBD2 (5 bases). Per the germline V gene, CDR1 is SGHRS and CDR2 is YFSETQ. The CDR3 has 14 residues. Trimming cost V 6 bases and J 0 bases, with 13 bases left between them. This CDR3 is CASKRRDSSYEQYV. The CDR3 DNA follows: TGCGCCAGCAAAAGACGGGATAGCTCCTACGAGCAGTACGTC.

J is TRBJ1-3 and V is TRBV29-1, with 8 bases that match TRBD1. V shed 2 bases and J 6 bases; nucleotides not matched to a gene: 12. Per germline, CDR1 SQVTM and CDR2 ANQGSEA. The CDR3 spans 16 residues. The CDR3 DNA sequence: TGCAGCGTTGAATCAGTGGACAGGGAGGGACCAAACACCATATATTTT. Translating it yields CSVESVDREGPNTIYF.

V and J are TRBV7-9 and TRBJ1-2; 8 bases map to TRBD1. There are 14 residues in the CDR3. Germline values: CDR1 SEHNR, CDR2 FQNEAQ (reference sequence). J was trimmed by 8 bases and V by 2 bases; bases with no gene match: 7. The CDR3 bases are TGTGCCAGCAGCTTACGGACAGGGTTGAGGGGCTACACCTTC. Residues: CASSLRTGLRGYTF.

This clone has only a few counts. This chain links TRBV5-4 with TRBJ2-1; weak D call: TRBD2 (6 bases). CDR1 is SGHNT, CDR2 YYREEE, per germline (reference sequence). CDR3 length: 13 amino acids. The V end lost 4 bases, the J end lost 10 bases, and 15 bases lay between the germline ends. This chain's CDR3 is CASSQGPAGEQFF. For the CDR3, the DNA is TGTGCCAGCAGCCAAGGACCTGCGGGGGAGCAGTTCTTC.

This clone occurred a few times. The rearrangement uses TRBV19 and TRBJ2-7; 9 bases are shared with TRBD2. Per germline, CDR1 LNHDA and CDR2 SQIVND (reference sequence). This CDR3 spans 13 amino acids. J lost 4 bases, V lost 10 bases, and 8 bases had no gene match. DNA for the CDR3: TGTGCCACCCGAGCGGGAGGAGAATACGAGCAGTACGTC. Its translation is CATRAGGEYEQYV.

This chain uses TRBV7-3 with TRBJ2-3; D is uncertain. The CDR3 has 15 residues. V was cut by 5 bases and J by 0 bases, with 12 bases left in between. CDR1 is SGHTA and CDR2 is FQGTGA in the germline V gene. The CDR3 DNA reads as TGTGCCAGCAGCCCGTCGAGCGATAGCACAGATACGCAGTATTTT. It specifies CASSPSSDSTDTQYF.

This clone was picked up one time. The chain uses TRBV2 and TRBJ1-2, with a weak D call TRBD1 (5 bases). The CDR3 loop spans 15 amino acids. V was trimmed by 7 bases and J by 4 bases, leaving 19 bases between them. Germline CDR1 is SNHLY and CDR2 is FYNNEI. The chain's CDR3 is CASTETWGRAYGYTF. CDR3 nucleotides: TGTGCCAGCACCGAAACTTGGGGCCGTGCCTATGGCTACACCTTC.

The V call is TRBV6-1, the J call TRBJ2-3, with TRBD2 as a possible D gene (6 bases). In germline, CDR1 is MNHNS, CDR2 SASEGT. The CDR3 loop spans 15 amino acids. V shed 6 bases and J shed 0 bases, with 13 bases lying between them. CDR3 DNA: TGTGCCAGCAGCAGATCCGGGACTAGCACAGATACGCAGTATTTT. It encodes CASSRSGTSTDTQYF.

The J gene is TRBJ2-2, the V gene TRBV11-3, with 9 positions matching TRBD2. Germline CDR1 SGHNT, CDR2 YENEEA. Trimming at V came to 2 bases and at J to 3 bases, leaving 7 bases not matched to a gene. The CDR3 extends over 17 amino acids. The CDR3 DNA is TGTGCCAGCAGCTTACGGCCTAGCGGGACCTACACCGGGGAGCTGTTTTTT. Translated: CASSLRPSGTYTGELFF. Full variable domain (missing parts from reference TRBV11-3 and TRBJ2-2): EAGVVQSPRYKIIEKKQPVAFWCNPISGHNTLYWYLQNLGQGPELLIRYENEEAVDDSQLPKDRFSAERLKGVDSTLKIQPAELGDSAVYLCASSLRPSGTYTGELFFGEGSRLTVL.

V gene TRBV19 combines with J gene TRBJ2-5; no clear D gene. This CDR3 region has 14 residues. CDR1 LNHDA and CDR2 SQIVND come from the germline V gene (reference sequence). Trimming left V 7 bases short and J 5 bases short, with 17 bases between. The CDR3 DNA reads TGTGCCAGTACCCCCGGCACTACCATCGAGACCCAGTACTTC. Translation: CASTPGTTIETQYF.